This is a list of T cell receptor beta chains from one sample in a study of blood T cell repertoires in COVID-19. The table came from immunoSEQ multiplex PCR; TCRdb's copy has only in-frame clones and leaves some out. The profile shows about 180,000 clones, about 80% of them singletons. Input material: peripheral blood. The receptors shown here come from a man between 65 and 79 years old with active or convalescent COVID-19. The CDR3 runs from the conserved cysteine through the conserved F or W. The D gene is left open where the match is weak. Expanded clones get a size class; other rows say once, few or many, or leave the size out.

abundance: few
j_gene: TRBJ2-1
d_gene: .
v_gene: TRBV24-1
CDR3nt: TGTGCCACCAGTGATTCTGACAGGTACAATGAGCAGTTCTTC
CDR3aa: CATSDSDRYNEQFF

abundance: .
j_gene: TRBJ1-1
d_gene: TRBD1
v_gene: TRBV5-6
CDR3nt: TGTGCCAGCAACCGGGGACCCCGGGACAGGGGTTTACGAACTGAAGCTTTCTTT
CDR3aa: CASNRGPRDRGLRTEAFF

abundance: .
j_gene: TRBJ2-7
d_gene: .
v_gene: TRBV7-2
CDR3nt: TGTGCCAGCAGCCAAGGGGTTGACGAGCAGTACTTC
CDR3aa: CASSQGVDEQYF

abundance: .
j_gene: TRBJ2-1
d_gene: .
v_gene: TRBV27
CDR3nt: TGTGCCAGCAGGGGGAACCGCGGGGACAATGAGCAGTTCTTC
CDR3aa: CASRGNRGDNEQFF

abundance: .
j_gene: TRBJ2-3
d_gene: .
v_gene: TRBV10-3
CDR3nt: TGTGCCATCCAGGTTACAGATACGCAGTATTTT
CDR3aa: CAIQVTDTQYF

abundance: few
j_gene: TRBJ2-1
d_gene: TRBD2
v_gene: TRBV5-4
CDR3nt: TGTGCCAGCAGCCCGGGACTGAGCGGGGGGTCCTCCTACAATGAGCAGTTCTTC
CDR3aa: CASSPGLSGGSSYNEQFF

abundance: .
j_gene: TRBJ2-5
d_gene: .
v_gene: TRBV7-7
CDR3nt: TGTGCTAGCAGCTGGAGTATAAGCGGTCAAGAGACCCAGTACTTC
CDR3aa: CASSWSISGQETQYF

abundance: .
j_gene: TRBJ1-5
d_gene: .
v_gene: TRBV6-5
CDR3nt: TGTGCCAGCAGTCTTCGCCTAAATCAGCCCCAGCATTTT
CDR3aa: CASSLRLNQPQHF

abundance: .
j_gene: TRBJ2-1
d_gene: TRBD2
v_gene: TRBV11-2
CDR3nt: TGTGCCAGCAGCATAATTAGCGGTTCGGGGGGGGAGCAGTTCTTC
CDR3aa: CASSIISGSGGEQFF

abundance: .
j_gene: TRBJ1-1
d_gene: .
v_gene: TRBV11-2
CDR3nt: TGTGCCAGCAGCTTCGGACACGCGAACACTGAAGCTTTCTTT
CDR3aa: CASSFGHANTEAFF

abundance: .
j_gene: TRBJ1-1
d_gene: .
v_gene: TRBV5-1
CDR3nt: TGCGCCAGCAGCTTGTTGGCAGATCACACTGAAGCTTTCTTT
CDR3aa: CASSLLADHTEAFF

abundance: many
j_gene: TRBJ1-3
d_gene: .
v_gene: TRBV13
CDR3nt: TGTGCCACCGGACATAAGGCTGGAAACACCATATATTTT
CDR3aa: CATGHKAGNTIYF

abundance: few
j_gene: TRBJ2-1
d_gene: TRBD2
v_gene: TRBV10-3
CDR3nt: TGTGCCACAACAGGGACTAGCGGGGGTCGCTCCTACAATGAGCAGTTCTTC
CDR3aa: CATTGTSGGRSYNEQFF

abundance: .
j_gene: TRBJ1-2
d_gene: .
v_gene: TRBV5-1
CDR3nt: TGCGCCAGCAGCTTGCCGGGTTTTAACTATGGCTACACCTTC
CDR3aa: CASSLPGFNYGYTF

abundance: few
j_gene: TRBJ2-1
d_gene: .
v_gene: TRBV2
CDR3nt: TGTGCCAGCAGGGGGGCATTTTACAATGAGCAGTTCTTC
CDR3aa: CASRGAFYNEQFF

abundance: .
j_gene: TRBJ1-2
d_gene: .
v_gene: TRBV27
CDR3nt: TGTGCCAGCAGGCCGACAGGAGACAACTATGGCTACACCTTC
CDR3aa: CASRPTGDNYGYTF

abundance: .
j_gene: TRBJ1-2
d_gene: .
v_gene: TRBV19
CDR3nt: TGTGCCAGTAGTATCTCAGGCAGGGGCTATGGCTACACCTTC
CDR3aa: CASSISGRGYGYTF

abundance: .
j_gene: TRBJ2-7
d_gene: .
v_gene: TRBV6-1
CDR3nt: TGTGCCAGCAGTGAAGGATGGGGGCCCATTCCCTACGAGCAGTACTTC
CDR3aa: CASSEGWGPIPYEQYF

abundance: .
j_gene: TRBJ2-1
d_gene: TRBD2
v_gene: TRBV19
CDR3nt: TGTGCCAGTAGTATACGACTAGCGGAAAAGCAGTTCTTC
CDR3aa: CASSIRLAEKQFF

abundance: few
j_gene: TRBJ1-2
d_gene: .
v_gene: TRBV29-1
CDR3nt: TGCAGCGTTGAAGTTGAGGGCGAGGGCTACACCTTC
CDR3aa: CSVEVEGEGYTF

abundance: once
j_gene: TRBJ2-3
d_gene: TRBD2
v_gene: TRBV7-2
CDR3nt: TGTGCCAGCAGCCCTAGGGGACTAGCGACAGATACGCAGTATTTT
CDR3aa: CASSPRGLATDTQYF

abundance: .
j_gene: TRBJ2-3
d_gene: TRBD1
v_gene: TRBV5-1
CDR3nt: TGCGCCAGCAGGGAGGGACAGGGCTTAACAGATACGCAGTATTTT
CDR3aa: CASREGQGLTDTQYF

abundance: .
j_gene: TRBJ2-1
d_gene: TRBD2
v_gene: TRBV5-1
CDR3nt: TGCGCCAGCAGCGGACTAGCGGGGGGGTCATACTCCTACAATGAGCAGTTCTTC
CDR3aa: CASSGLAGGSYSYNEQFF

abundance: .
j_gene: TRBJ2-7
d_gene: .
v_gene: TRBV5-1
CDR3nt: TGCGCCAGCAGCGAGCAACAGGCCTCCCCCTACGAGCAGTACTTC
CDR3aa: CASSEQQASPYEQYF

abundance: once
j_gene: TRBJ2-1
d_gene: TRBD2
v_gene: TRBV27
CDR3nt: TGTGCCAGCAGTTTATGGGGTAGCGGGCCCGGGGCAGTCTACAATGAGCAGTTCTTC
CDR3aa: CASSLWGSGPGAVYNEQFF

abundance: .
j_gene: TRBJ2-7
d_gene: .
v_gene: TRBV18
CDR3nt: TGTGCCAGCTCACCGGTAGCGCCAAGCTCCTACGAGCAGTACTTC
CDR3aa: CASSPVAPSSYEQYF

abundance: .
j_gene: TRBJ2-1
d_gene: TRBD1
v_gene: TRBV19
CDR3nt: TGTGCCAGTACTACACAGGGGTCCCCTACCGATGAGCAGTTCTTC
CDR3aa: CASTTQGSPTDEQFF

abundance: .
j_gene: TRBJ1-5
d_gene: TRBD1
v_gene: TRBV30
CDR3nt: TGTGCCTGGAGTCCAGGGGGCGCGGACAATCAGCCCCAGCATTTT
CDR3aa: CAWSPGGADNQPQHF

abundance: .
j_gene: TRBJ2-7
d_gene: TRBD1
v_gene: TRBV6-6
CDR3nt: TGTGCCAGCAGCTACCAAGCGGGACAGGGGGGCTACGAGCAGTACTTC
CDR3aa: CASSYQAGQGGYEQYF

abundance: .
j_gene: TRBJ2-5
d_gene: TRBD2
v_gene: TRBV6-5
CDR3nt: TGTGCCAGCAGGGCCGGGGAGGGGCGCATTGGGACCCAGTACTTC
CDR3aa: CASRAGEGRIGTQYF

abundance: .
j_gene: TRBJ1-3
d_gene: .
v_gene: TRBV6-5
CDR3nt: TGTGCCAGCAGTTCAACCCGAGAAGGAAACACCATATATTTT
CDR3aa: CASSSTREGNTIYF

abundance: .
j_gene: TRBJ1-2
d_gene: .
v_gene: TRBV13
CDR3nt: TGTGCCAGCAGCGTTGAAAGAAACTACTATGGCTACACCTTC
CDR3aa: CASSVERNYYGYTF

abundance: .
j_gene: TRBJ1-2
d_gene: .
v_gene: TRBV5-6
CDR3nt: TGTGCCAGCAGCCCGACAGGTTATGGCTACACCTTC
CDR3aa: CASSPTGYGYTF

abundance: .
j_gene: TRBJ2-2
d_gene: TRBD1
v_gene: TRBV5-5
CDR3nt: TGTGCCAGCAGCTGGGGACAGCCCAACACCGGGGAGCTGTTTTTT
CDR3aa: CASSWGQPNTGELFF

abundance: .
j_gene: TRBJ2-3
d_gene: TRBD2
v_gene: TRBV4-3
CDR3nt: TGCGCCAGCAGCCAAGACAGGGACTACACAGATACGCAGTATTTT
CDR3aa: CASSQDRDYTDTQYF

abundance: .
j_gene: TRBJ1-1
d_gene: .
v_gene: TRBV6-5
CDR3nt: TGTGCCAGCAACCCGGGAAGGTCATGGAACACTGAAGCTTTCTTT
CDR3aa: CASNPGRSWNTEAFF

abundance: .
j_gene: TRBJ2-1
d_gene: .
v_gene: TRBV28
CDR3nt: TGTGCCAGCAGTTTACCGGAGAGAGGAACGGGTGAGCAGTTCTTC
CDR3aa: CASSLPERGTGEQFF

abundance: .
j_gene: TRBJ2-1
d_gene: TRBD2
v_gene: TRBV19
CDR3nt: TGTGCCAGTAGTATGGGGGGGGGACTTGGTGAGCAGTTCTTC
CDR3aa: CASSMGGGLGEQFF

abundance: .
j_gene: TRBJ1-2
d_gene: .
v_gene: TRBV4-2
CDR3nt: TGTGCCAGCAGTCCGGGGGTTTACTGGGAAGGCTACACCTTC
CDR3aa: CASSPGVYWEGYTF

abundance: .
j_gene: TRBJ1-1
d_gene: .
v_gene: TRBV11-2
CDR3nt: TGTGCCAGCAGCTTAGATAGCACTGAAGCTTTCTTT
CDR3aa: CASSLDSTEAFF

abundance: .
j_gene: TRBJ1-1
d_gene: .
v_gene: TRBV6-2/TRBV6-3
CDR3nt: TGTGCCAGCAGTTACGTTCGGGGGAACACTGAAGCTTTCTTT
CDR3aa: CASSYVRGNTEAFF

abundance: .
j_gene: TRBJ1-2
d_gene: .
v_gene: TRBV4-2
CDR3nt: TGTGCCAGCAGCCTTACAGGGTTCGGCTACACCTTC
CDR3aa: CASSLTGFGYTF

abundance: .
j_gene: TRBJ2-5
d_gene: .
v_gene: TRBV6-6
CDR3nt: TGTGCCAGCAGTCAGAGCGGAGGCCAACCGGGGTACCAAGAGACCCAGTACTTC
CDR3aa: CASSQSGGQPGYQETQYF

abundance: once
j_gene: TRBJ2-6
d_gene: .
v_gene: TRBV18
CDR3nt: TGTGCCACAGGGCCACCCGGGCTCTTTGGGGCCAACGTCCTGACTTTC
CDR3aa: CATGPPGLFGANVLTF

abundance: .
j_gene: TRBJ1-2
d_gene: TRBD1
v_gene: TRBV2
CDR3nt: TGTGCCAGGTTCAAGGACAGGGGCCTACAGAACTATGGCTACACCTTC
CDR3aa: CARFKDRGLQNYGYTF

abundance: .
j_gene: TRBJ1-1
d_gene: .
v_gene: TRBV9
CDR3nt: TGTGCCAGCAGCTGGGGGGTGGCGGACACTGAAGCTTTCTTT
CDR3aa: CASSWGVADTEAFF

abundance: .
j_gene: TRBJ1-2
d_gene: .
v_gene: TRBV6-5
CDR3nt: TGTGCCAGCAGTTTAAACGGAGCCCCTTATGGCTACACCTTC
CDR3aa: CASSLNGAPYGYTF

abundance: .
j_gene: TRBJ1-3
d_gene: .
v_gene: TRBV5-5
CDR3nt: TGTGCCAGCAGCTTCTCAGACAGGACCTCTGGAAACACCATATATTTT
CDR3aa: CASSFSDRTSGNTIYF

abundance: .
j_gene: TRBJ1-1
d_gene: .
v_gene: TRBV30
CDR3nt: TGTGCCTGGAGCAGGGGTTTGGGCACTGAAGCTTTCTTT
CDR3aa: CAWSRGLGTEAFF